The sequence of this TCR beta chain was determined in a study of T cell changes during pregnancy in multiple sclerosis. Clones were sequenced by immunoSEQ multiplex PCR, and TCRdb holds only the in-frame ones, with some missing. The sample holds some 31,000 clones, roughly 87% seen once. CDR3 length equals 13 residues. Per germline, CDR1 MNHNS and CDR2 SASEGT. The ends lost 1 base at V and 7 bases at J; junction bases unmatched: 0. In this sample, this clone turned up once. This specimen consisted of CD8+ T cells from peripheral blood mononuclear cells, obtained in the second trimester of pregnancy. The receptor's source is a female donor with multiple sclerosis, enrolled in a pregnancy study. The chain uses TRBV6-1 and TRBJ2-7, with 11 bases lining up with TRBD2. The CDR3 DNA reads as TGTGCCAGCAGTGAAGGACTAGCGGGGGAGCAGTACTTC. It encodes CASSEGLAGEQYF.